The sequence of this T cell receptor (beta chain) was determined in a study of STAT3 mutations in large granular lymphocyte leukemia. General study findings and limits: At least one immunodominant TCR beta clonotype appeared in every T-cell large granular lymphocyte leukemia patient.

Repertoires were generated with immunoSEQ multiplex PCR, while TCRdb's copy carries only in-frame clones and drops some. Of about 16,000 clones in the sample, approximately 85% were seen once. A word on this clone: What it recognizes is unknown.

Germline CDR1 reads SEHNR; CDR2 reads FQNEAQ (reference sequence). This CDR3 is built from 16 residues. V was cut by 4 bases and J by 0 bases, with 10 bases left in between. This receptor was taken from a man aged 45 to 65 with T-cell large granular lymphocyte leukemia. Some clones in this sample may be carry-over from other donors' samples. Sequencing was carried out using peripheral blood mononuclear cells. This rearrangement joins TRBV7-9 to TRBJ2-6, with D uncertain. The CDR3 DNA reads as TGTGCCAGCAGCTCTTATTTCCGCTCTGGGGCCAACGTCCTGACTTTC. It yields the protein CASSSYFRSGANVLTF.